A selection of T cell receptor beta chains follows, all from one sample in a study of T cell responses to AZD1222 COVID-19 vaccine. TCRdb keeps only in-frame clones here, not all; method: immunoSEQ multiplex PCR. The sample records 80,000 or so clones, more than 80% being singletons. Sequencing was performed on peripheral blood, taken on day 0 of AZD1222 vaccination. The receptor source for this set is an adult in good health. CDR3s include the opening cysteine and the closing phenylalanine or tryptophan. A D gene is named only where the DNA matches it firmly. The size field is filled for only some rows; it gives once, few, many or a size class.

d_call j_call clone_size v_call cdr3_aa cdr3_nt
TRBD1 TRBJ2-1 NA TRBV5-1 CASSLTGTDYNEQFF TGCGCCAGCAGCCTCACCGGGACAGACTACAATGAGCAGTTCTTC
TRBD1 TRBJ2-2 NA TRBV27 CASSFRTGNTGELFF TGTGCCAGCAGTTTTAGGACAGGCAACACCGGGGAGCTGTTTTTT
NA TRBJ1-2 NA TRBV11-2 CASSEHRYEIYGYTF TGTGCCAGCAGCGAGCACCGGTATGAAATCTATGGCTACACCTTC
NA TRBJ1-1 NA TRBV12-5 CASGLLNTEAFF TGTGCTAGTGGTTTGCTGAACACTGAAGCTTTCTTT
NA TRBJ1-5 once TRBV5-6 CASSLGDNQPQHF TGTGCCAGCAGCTTGGGAGACAATCAGCCCCAGCATTTT
TRBD2 TRBJ2-2 NA TRBV7-9 CASSLVVTSGGAYTGELFF TGTGCCAGCAGCTTAGTTGTGACTAGCGGCGGGGCGTACACCGGGGAGCTGTTTTTT
NA TRBJ1-2 NA TRBV12-5 CASGLVNRRYNYGYTF TGTGCTAGTGGTTTGGTAAACAGGCGGTATAACTATGGCTACACCTTC
NA TRBJ1-1 NA TRBV7-3 CASSDQQGTEAFF TGTGCCAGCAGCGATCAACAGGGCACTGAAGCTTTCTTT
TRBD1 TRBJ1-2 few TRBV4-3 CASSQAFSGTGSDGYTF TGCGCCAGCAGCCAAGCCTTCTCCGGGACAGGGTCCGATGGCTACACCTTC
NA TRBJ2-7 NA TRBV9 CASSVVPSGLYEQYF TGTGCCAGCAGCGTAGTACCGAGCGGGTTGTACGAACAGTACTTC
NA TRBJ1-2 few TRBV6-5 CASSQLGGLNGYTF TGTGCCAGCAGCCAACTGGGGGGGCTCAATGGCTACACCTTC
NA TRBJ1-3 NA TRBV13 CASSRLAGNTIYF TGTGCCAGCAGCCGCTTGGCGGGAAACACCATATATTTT
NA TRBJ1-2 NA TRBV19 CASTPTGVGGYTF TGTGCCAGTACCCCGACAGGCGTCGGTGGCTACACCTTC
NA TRBJ1-6 NA TRBV2 CASTWTENSPLHF TGTGCCAGCACTTGGACAGAAAATTCACCCCTCCACTTT
TRBD1 TRBJ1-2 NA TRBV29-1 CSVPGQGAWGYTF TGCAGCGTTCCGGGACAGGGGGCGTGGGGCTACACCTTC
TRBD1 TRBJ1-6 NA TRBV9 CASSSQAAGGNSPLHF TGTGCCAGCAGCTCCCAAGCGGCAGGGGGGAATTCACCCCTCCACTTT
NA TRBJ1-2 NA TRBV7-9 CASSLRTTTF TGTGCCAGCAGCCTAAGGACGACTACCTTC
NA TRBJ1-2 NA TRBV19 CASSISASYGYTF TGTGCCAGTAGTATATCAGCTAGCTATGGCTACACCTTC
NA TRBJ2-1 once TRBV15 CATSRDLNSYNEQFF TGTGCCACCAGCAGAGATCTCAACAGCTACAATGAGCAGTTCTTC
NA TRBJ2-7 NA TRBV2 CAITGSYEQYF TGTGCCATAACAGGTTCCTACGAGCAGTACTTC
NA TRBJ1-2 NA TRBV12-3/TRBV12-4 CASSSAAAYGYTF TGTGCCAGCAGTTCCGCGGCAGCGTATGGCTACACCTTC
TRBD1 TRBJ1-2 NA TRBV5-1 CASSGGTGGLNYGYTF TGCGCCAGCAGCGGCGGGACAGGGGGTTTAAACTATGGCTACACCTTC
NA TRBJ2-7 once TRBV6-5 CASSYPPDSSYEQYF TGTGCCAGCAGTTACCCCCCGGACAGTTCCTACGAGCAGTACTTC
NA TRBJ1-2 NA TRBV12-3/TRBV12-4 CASSPGSRDGYTF TGTGCCAGCAGTCCAGGGAGCCGCGATGGCTACACCTTC
NA TRBJ1-2 NA TRBV19 CASRPNEQGSYGYTF TGTGCCAGTAGACCCAATGAACAGGGTAGCTATGGCTACACCTTC
NA TRBJ1-4 NA TRBV7-2 CASSLVAVGNEKLFF TGTGCCAGCAGCTTAGTAGCAGTGGGAAATGAAAAACTGTTTTTT
NA TRBJ1-2 NA TRBV6-6 CASRSGTKGRGYTF TGTGCCAGCAGATCCGGGACCAAAGGAAGGGGCTACACCTTC
TRBD1 TRBJ2-2 once TRBV28 CASSLDRGRSTTGELFF TGTGCCAGCAGTCTGGACAGGGGGCGCAGTACGACCGGGGAGCTGTTTTTT
NA TRBJ1-2 NA TRBV7-8 CASSRVVGSNYGYTF TGTGCCAGCAGCCGAGTGGTGGGCTCTAACTATGGCTACACCTTC
TRBD1 TRBJ2-7 NA TRBV27 CASSLSRRTGGSEQYF TGTGCCAGCAGTTTATCTCGCCGGACAGGGGGCTCCGAGCAGTACTTC
TRBD1 TRBJ1-2 once TRBV6-5 CASSYRDRPNYGYTF TGTGCCAGCAGTTACCGGGACAGGCCTAACTATGGCTACACCTTC
TRBD2 TRBJ2-7 NA TRBV7-9 CASSSPGRGGYEQYF TGTGCCAGCAGCTCCCCCGGGCGGGGGGGGTACGAGCAGTACTTC
NA TRBJ2-7 few TRBV6-5 CASSLTRGQPNEQYF TGTGCCAGCAGCCTCACCAGAGGGCAGCCCAACGAGCAGTACTTC
NA TRBJ1-5 NA TRBV5-6 CASSLGPPFSNQPQHF TGTGCCAGCAGCTTGGGGCCTCCGTTTAGCAATCAGCCCCAGCATTTT
NA TRBJ1-5 once TRBV30 CAWSSWGFSQPQHF TGTGCCTGGAGCTCCTGGGGGTTTAGCCAGCCCCAGCATTTT
NA TRBJ2-7 NA TRBV27 CASSYTVSYEQYF TGTGCCAGCAGCTATACAGTCTCCTACGAGCAGTACTTC
TRBD1 TRBJ1-5 NA TRBV2 CASSGQANQPQHF TGTGCCAGCAGCGGACAGGCTAATCAGCCCCAGCATTTT
NA TRBJ1-6 NA TRBV28 CASSSGRVNSPLHF TGTGCCAGCAGTTCCGGACGGGTAAACTCACCCCTCCACTTT
TRBD2 TRBJ2-1 once TRBV5-1 CASSPGTSLVDEQFF TGCGCCAGCAGCCCCGGGACTAGTCTTGTGGATGAGCAGTTCTTC
TRBD2 TRBJ2-2 NA TRBV5-1 CASSTAGGYTGELFF TGCGCCAGCAGCACGGCGGGGGGCTATACCGGGGAGCTGTTTTTT
TRBD1 TRBJ1-1 NA TRBV10-3 CATGGQGIEAFF TGTGCCACCGGAGGACAGGGGATAGAAGCTTTCTTT
TRBD2 TRBJ2-1 NA TRBV29-1 CSVSGTSGGNEQFF TGCAGCGTAAGCGGGACTAGCGGGGGCAATGAGCAGTTCTTC
NA TRBJ1-1 NA TRBV10-2 CASTAGRENTEAFF TGCGCCAGCACCGCGGGACGGGAGAACACTGAAGCTTTCTTT
NA TRBJ1-1 NA TRBV11-3 CASSLGGRRNTEAFF TGTGCCAGCAGCTTAGGGGGACGGAGGAACACTGAAGCTTTCTTT
NA TRBJ1-1 NA TRBV6-5 CASTGTWNTEAFF TGTGCCAGCACCGGGACTTGGAACACTGAAGCTTTCTTT
TRBD1 TRBJ2-1 NA TRBV27 CASRTGAYNEQFF TGTGCCAGCCGGACAGGTGCCTACAATGAGCAGTTCTTC
NA TRBJ1-3 NA TRBV15 CATSRDKEAGNTIYF TGTGCCACCAGCAGAGATAAGGAGGCTGGAAACACCATATATTTT
TRBD2 TRBJ2-3 once TRBV9 CASSVLAGTDTQYF TGTGCCAGCAGCGTGCTAGCGGGCACAGATACGCAGTATTTT
TRBD1 TRBJ1-1 NA TRBV10-3 CAIREGTGRSTEAFF TGTGCCATCAGGGAGGGGACAGGGCGAAGCACTGAAGCTTTCTTT
TRBD1 TRBJ1-5 NA TRBV4-2 CASSQIDRGNNQPQHF TGTGCCAGCAGCCAAATCGACAGGGGGAACAATCAGCCCCAGCATTTT
NA TRBJ2-7 NA TRBV28 CASSLTGRLEQYF TGTGCCAGCAGTTTGACAGGGAGGCTCGAGCAGTACTTC
NA TRBJ1-1 NA TRBV18 CASSPPGGARARTEAFF TGTGCCAGCTCACCACCTGGCGGGGCCAGGGCCAGGACTGAAGCTTTCTTT
NA TRBJ1-1 NA TRBV11-2 CASSQSSEAFF TGTGCCAGCAGCCAATCCTCTGAAGCTTTCTTT
NA TRBJ2-1 once TRBV6-5 CASSYSAGTNEQFF TGTGCCAGCAGTTACTCTGCTGGAACCAATGAGCAGTTCTTC
NA TRBJ1-1 NA TRBV30 CAWSVGDTEAFF TGTGCCTGGAGTGTAGGTGACACTGAAGCTTTCTTT
NA TRBJ1-2 NA TRBV5-1 CASSPNGDNGYGYTF TGCGCCAGCAGCCCAAACGGGGACAATGGTTACGGCTACACCTTC
NA TRBJ2-7 NA TRBV5-1 CASSYSGAGTYEQYF TGCGCCAGCAGCTACTCGGGGGCAGGAACCTACGAGCAGTACTTC
TRBD2 TRBJ2-5 once TRBV11-2 CASSPGLAGDQETQYF TGTGCCAGCAGCCCCGGACTAGCGGGGGATCAAGAGACCCAGTACTTC